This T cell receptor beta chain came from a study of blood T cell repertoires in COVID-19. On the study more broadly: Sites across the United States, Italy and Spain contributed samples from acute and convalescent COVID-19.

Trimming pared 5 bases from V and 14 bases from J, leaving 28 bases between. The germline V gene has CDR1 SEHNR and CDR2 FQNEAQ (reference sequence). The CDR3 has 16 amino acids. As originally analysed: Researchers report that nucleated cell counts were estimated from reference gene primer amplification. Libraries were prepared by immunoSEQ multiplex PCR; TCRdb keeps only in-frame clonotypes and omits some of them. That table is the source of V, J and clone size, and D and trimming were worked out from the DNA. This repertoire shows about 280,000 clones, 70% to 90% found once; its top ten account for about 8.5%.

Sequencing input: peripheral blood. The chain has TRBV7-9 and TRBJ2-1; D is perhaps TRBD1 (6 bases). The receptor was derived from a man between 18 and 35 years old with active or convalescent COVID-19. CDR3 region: CASSAGGTKSGLFEFF. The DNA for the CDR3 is TGTGCCAGCAGCGCAGGTGGGACAAAATCCGGTTTATTTGAGTTCTTC.